These T cell receptor beta chains were read from a single sample in a study of T cells in Graves' hyperthyroidism and ophthalmopathy. TCRdb re-called the multiplex PCR reads with MiXCR, one entry per CDR3 protein. The sample holds nearly 600,000 distinct CDR3 sequences; 13% to 15% are singletons and the top ten take about 7%. The sample taken for sequencing was blood. The receptors originated from a woman under 30 with Graves' ophthalmopathy. Both conserved end residues are part of each CDR3. Fields, in order: D gene, V gene, J gene, clone size, CDR3 length, CDR3 protein, CDR3 DNA. A D gene is named only where the DNA matches it firmly. Clone size is stated in some rows and not others, as once, few, many or a class when expanded.

>.|TRBV9|TRBJ2-5|many|18
CASSVATGGAGKEETQYF
TGTGCCAGCAGCGTAGCTACTGGGGGAGCCGGGAAGGAAGAGACCCAGTACTTC
>.|TRBV20-1|TRBJ2-5|many|14
CSARVPIRQETQYF
TGCAGTGCTAGAGTCCCGATAAGACAAGAGACCCAGTACTTC
>TRBD1|TRBV24-1|TRBJ2-7|many|14
CASNSRDRAYEQYF
TGTGCCAGCAATAGCCGGGACAGGGCCTACGAGCAGTACTTC
>.|TRBV29-1|TRBJ2-7|.|15
CSVVDPLRSTYEQYF
TGCAGCGTTGTTGACCCCCTACGGTCCACCTACGAGCAGTACTTC
>TRBD1|TRBV10-3|TRBJ2-5|many|15
CATSVEQGNRETQYF
TGTGCCACCTCGGTCGAACAGGGGAATAGGGAGACCCAGTACTTC
>.|TRBV9|TRBJ1-5|many|15
CASSPDGGADQPQHF
TGTGCCAGCAGCCCTGACGGAGGGGCTGATCAGCCCCAGCATTTT
>TRBD1|TRBV5-1|TRBJ2-1|.|17
CASSSGNWDRGRNEQFF
TGCGCCAGCAGCTCAGGTAACTGGGACAGGGGGCGCAATGAGCAGTTCTTC
>TRBD1|TRBV20-1|TRBJ2-1|few|15
CSALRRDRGRDEQFF
TGCAGTGCCCTCAGGAGGGACAGGGGACGAGATGAGCAGTTCTTC
>.|TRBV7-9|TRBJ2-1|few|17
CASSLLVGGSNYNEQFF
TGTGCCAGCAGCCTATTGGTCGGGGGTTCTAACTACAATGAGCAGTTCTTC
>.|TRBV7-9|TRBJ2-7|.|15
CASSLQAKSPYEQYF
TGTGCCAGCAGCTTACAGGCTAAGTCCCCCTACGAGCAGTACTTC
>.|TRBV7-9|TRBJ2-5|few|14
CASSPPVQRETQYF
TGTGCCAGCAGCCCCCCCGTCCAGCGGGAGACCCAGTACTTC